This T cell receptor beta chain came from a study of T cells expressing NK-cell markers. In the study overall: Underlying the TCR beta repertoires were sorted CD3+CD56+NKG2C+, CD3+CD56+NKG2C- and CD3+CD56-NKG2C+ T cells. One of the eight sequenced donors was seronegative, whereas the other seven were HCMV-seropositive.

As concerns this clonotype: Its antigen is currently unknown.

For each CDR3 protein, TCRdb gives one entry from its re-call of the 5' RACE reads, without DNA. This sample's clone table lists about 260,000 distinct CDR3 sequences. Whole-study findings and limits: NKG2C+ dominant clonotype frequencies in several donors were 1.0-7.0% of CD8+ T cells.

The germline gives CDR1 LNHNV, CDR2 YYDKDF (reference sequence). The CDR3 is 20 residues long. This clonotype was obtained from a man between 18 and 35 years old in good health. Sequenced material: blood T cells: a sorted CD56 or NKG2C T cell subset, CD4+ or CD8+ T cells, or bulk PBMC T cells (not recorded which). V gene TRBV15 combines with J gene TRBJ2-3; the TRBD2 assignment by TCRdb is unverifiable without DNA. The CDR3 spells CATSRVPPRGSGRSRDTQYF.